This TCR beta chain was identified during a study of glioma-infiltrating T cells. At the level of the study: Sequencing aimed for about 4.5- to 10-fold coverage of 750,000 to 1,000,000 peripheral T cells. Study findings and constraints: Tissue and blood shared very few CDR3 sequences. Tissue-blood divergence was below expectation in non-neoplastic patients, above in gliomas. Shared blood CDR3 signature motifs marked patients with low tissue-blood divergence.

This clonotype was picked up a small number of times. Its matching antigen is unknown. The iRepertoire nested amplicon-rescue multiplex PCR amplified TCR alpha and beta CDR3s from RNA. TCRdb ran MiXCR on the multiplex PCR reads and lists one entry per CDR3 protein. The repertoire includes about 410,000 distinct CDR3 sequences, approximately 42% of them detected once, and more than 10% sits in the top ten. This CDR3 has 13 residues. The V and J ends lost 0 bases and 5 bases respectively, with 8 bases between them. Germline V gene sequence: CDR1 DFQATT, CDR2 SNEGSKA (reference sequence). The sample was glioma tissue, nonneoplastic brain tissue, or PBMCs (not recorded which). V is TRBV20-1 and J is TRBJ2-1; unclear D gene. The source is a human donor with low-grade glioma or glioblastoma, undergoing nonglioma brain surgery, or in good health (not recorded which). The CDR3, as DNA: TGCAGTGCTAGAGAAAGGCGGCACAATGAGCAGTTCTTC. Its protein is CSARERRHNEQFF.